The present T cell receptor (beta chain) was sequenced within a study of blood T cell repertoires in COVID-19. About the research overall: The cDNA or gDNA used as material had been derived from T cells, B-cell-depleted T cells, or PBMCs.

Germline loops: CDR1 SGHKS, CDR2 YYEKEE (reference sequence). Trimming at V came to 4 bases and at J to 11 bases, leaving 10 bases not matched to a gene. This CDR3 is 14 amino acids long. Original methodology: From reference gene primer amplification, estimates of nucleated cell counts were derived. Sequencing was performed with immunoSEQ multiplex PCR; in TCRdb, only in-frame clones are kept and a portion is missing. The DNA gave D and trimming, while V, J and clone size come from that table. This sample carries 200,000 to 250,000 clones, 70% to 90% of them seen once, and the ten largest clones take about 0.93%.

The J gene is TRBJ1-1, the V gene TRBV5-5; TRBD1 matches at 11 bases. This receptor was taken from a man aged 40-55 years with acute or convalescent COVID-19. The sample taken for sequencing was peripheral blood. Here the CDR3 reads CASSIGTGGWTAFF. CDR3 bases: TGTGCCAGCAGCATCGGGACAGGGGGGTGGACGGCTTTCTTT. Full variable domain (outside the CDR3, taken from reference TRBV5-5 and TRBJ1-1): DAGVTQSPTHLIKTRGQQVTLRCSPISGHKSVSWYQQVLGQGPQFIFQYYEKEERGRGNFPDRFSARQFPNYSSELNVNALLLGDSALYLCASSIGTGGWTAFFGQGTRLTVV.